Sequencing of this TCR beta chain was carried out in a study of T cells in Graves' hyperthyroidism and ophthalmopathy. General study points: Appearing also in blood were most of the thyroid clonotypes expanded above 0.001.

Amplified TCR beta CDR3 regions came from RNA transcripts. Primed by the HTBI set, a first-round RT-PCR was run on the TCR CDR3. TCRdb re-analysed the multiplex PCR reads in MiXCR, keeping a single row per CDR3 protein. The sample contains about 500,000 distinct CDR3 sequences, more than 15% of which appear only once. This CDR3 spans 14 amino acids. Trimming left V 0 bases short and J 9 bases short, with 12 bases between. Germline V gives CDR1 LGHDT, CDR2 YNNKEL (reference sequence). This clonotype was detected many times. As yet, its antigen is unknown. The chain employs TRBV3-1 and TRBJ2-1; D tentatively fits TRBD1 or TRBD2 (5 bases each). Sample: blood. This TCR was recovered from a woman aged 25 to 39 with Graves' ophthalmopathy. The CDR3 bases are TGTGCCAGCAGCCAAGAAGGTCTCGGGACTGAGCAGTTCTTC. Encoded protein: CASSQEGLGTEQFF.